A selection of T cell receptor beta chains follows, all from one sample in a study of blood T cell repertoires in COVID-19. The method was immunoSEQ multiplex PCR; TCRdb's version includes in-frame clones alone and lacks a portion of them. The profile shows 25,000 to 35,000 clones, 85% of them singletons. Sequences were obtained from peripheral blood. The receptors were sampled from a human donor in a cohort sampled during active COVID-19. The CDR3 runs from the conserved cysteine through the conserved F or W. Fields, in order: clone size, D gene, J gene, V gene, CDR3 DNA, CDR3 protein. The D gene is left open where the match is weak. Rows give clone size only sometimes, using once, few, many, or a class for an expanded clone.

once,TRBD2,TRBJ2-3,TRBV10-3,TGTGCCATCAGTGAAAAACTAGCGAACACAGATACGCAGTATTTT,CAISEKLANTDTQYF
once,.,TRBJ2-7,TRBV18,TGTGCCAGCTCCCCCGGCGGCGTCTACGAGCAGTACTTC,CASSPGGVYEQYF
.,.,TRBJ2-7,TRBV28,TGTGCCAGCAGGCTATCTCTCCCCCTCTACGAGCAGTACTTC,CASRLSLPLYEQYF
.,TRBD2,TRBJ2-2,TRBV5-4,TGTGCCAGCAGCCTTGGGAGGGACCTTACCGGGGAGCTGTTTTTT,CASSLGRDLTGELFF
.,TRBD1,TRBJ2-5,TRBV7-7,TGTGCTAGCAGTTCAGGGGGATTCGAGACCCAGTACTTC,CASSSGGFETQYF
once,.,TRBJ2-3,TRBV10-1,TGCGCCAGCAGTGATTCTGTAATCACAGATACGCAGTATTTT,CASSDSVITDTQYF
.,TRBD2,TRBJ2-1,TRBV25-1,TGTGCCAGCAGTCTGGTTAGCGGGGGGGCCGGCGATGAGCAGTTCTTC,CASSLVSGGAGDEQFF
.,.,TRBJ1-3,TRBV11-3,TGTGCCAGCAGCTTAGGACCCAGGGACACCATATATTTT,CASSLGPRDTIYF
.,.,TRBJ2-3,TRBV6-1,TGTGCCAGCAGTGAAGGGAGGGGCCCAATAAATACGCAGTATTTT,CASSEGRGPINTQYF
.,TRBD2,TRBJ2-3,TRBV2,TGTGCCAGCAGGAGCGGGGGCACAGATACGCAGTATTTT,CASRSGGTDTQYF
once,TRBD1,TRBJ2-5,TRBV6-5,TGTGCCAGCAGCCCACAGGGGTCTGAGACCCAGTACTTC,CASSPQGSETQYF
.,.,TRBJ1-2,TRBV30,TGTGCCTTTACCCAGGGAGGGTACGGCTACACCTTC,CAFTQGGYGYTF
once,TRBD1,TRBJ1-2,TRBV18,TGTGCCAGCTCACTTGTGGACAGGGAAGGCTACACCTTC,CASSLVDREGYTF
.,TRBD2,TRBJ2-7,TRBV30,TGTGCCTGGAGTAGCGGGGGCGGGGGCTACGAGCAGTACTTC,CAWSSGGGGYEQYF
.,TRBD1,TRBJ1-4,TRBV7-9,TGTGCCAGCAGTGACACAGGGGTCGAAAAACTGTTTTTT,CASSDTGVEKLFF
.,.,TRBJ2-1,TRBV11-2,TGTGCCAGCAGCTTAGGTCTAGATGCGCAGTTCTTC,CASSLGLDAQFF
.,.,TRBJ1-2,TRBV29-1,TGCAGCGTTGCCCCGGGGGGGGACTATGGCTACACCTTC,CSVAPGGDYGYTF
once,TRBD2,TRBJ2-1,TRBV11-2,TGTGCCAGCAGCTTAGCACCGGGACTAGCGGGAGGGCAGGGGAATGAGCAGTTCTTC,CASSLAPGLAGGQGNEQFF
.,.,TRBJ2-3,TRBV7-6,TGTGCCAGCAGCTTATACAGGGGCACAGATACGCAGTATTTT,CASSLYRGTDTQYF
.,.,TRBJ2-7,TRBV7-9,TGTGCCAGCAGCTTGGACTCCGACACATCCTACGAGCAGTACTTC,CASSLDSDTSYEQYF
few,TRBD1,TRBJ1-5,TRBV19,TGTGCCAGTACCCCCTCGGGACAGGGAAGCAATCAGCCCCAGCATTTT,CASTPSGQGSNQPQHF
once,TRBD2,TRBJ2-3,TRBV5-1,TGCGCCAGCAGCTCCCTGGGTGGCACAGCGGGGGGGGCAGATACGCAGTATTTT,CASSSLGGTAGGADTQYF
.,.,TRBJ1-5,TRBV21-1,TGTGCCAGCAGGGGGGGTCCCCAGAGGTGTCAGCCCCAGCATTTT,CASRGGPQRCQPQHF
.,.,TRBJ1-1,TRBV30,TGTGCCTGGAGTGGGGGACAGAACACTGAAGCTTTCTTT,CAWSGGQNTEAFF
.,TRBD1,TRBJ1-5,TRBV2,TGTGCCAGCAAGGGCGACAGGGCCAATCAGCCCCAGCATTTT,CASKGDRANQPQHF
.,.,TRBJ2-1,TRBV21-1,TGTGCCAGCAGGCCGTCAAGTGGGACAGGCAATGAGCAGTTCTTC,CASRPSSGTGNEQFF
.,.,TRBJ1-1,TRBV3-1/TRBV3-2,TGTGCCAGCAGCCGAAAGGAGGTCTGGCAGGGGAACGCTGAAGCTTTCTTT,CASSRKEVWQGNAEAFF
.,TRBD2,TRBJ2-7,TRBV5-4,TGTGCCAGCAGCTTGGGCGGGAGGGCCGCTAGCTCCTACGAGCAGTACTTC,CASSLGGRAASSYEQYF
.,.,TRBJ2-3,TRBV12-3/TRBV12-4,TGTGCCAGCAGTTTAATAGTAACAGATACGCAGTATTTT,CASSLIVTDTQYF
.,TRBD1,TRBJ2-2,TRBV19,TGTGCCAGTAGTCGGGACAGGGAGGAGGGGGAGCTGTTTTTT,CASSRDREEGELFF
once,TRBD2,TRBJ2-7,TRBV5-5,TGTGCCAGCAGCCCGGCGGGGCGCGGGGCGGGAGGGCCATTCTACGAGCAGTACTTC,CASSPAGRGAGGPFYEQYF
.,TRBD1,TRBJ1-6,TRBV6-5,TGTGCCAGCAGTTACCGGACAGGGGATCGATCACCCCTCCACTTT,CASSYRTGDRSPLHF
.,.,TRBJ2-1,TRBV5-4,TGTGCCAGCAGCTTGGGGACAGCCTACAATGAGCAGTTCTTC,CASSLGTAYNEQFF
.,TRBD1,TRBJ1-2,TRBV27,TGTGCCAGCAGTTTATCCCCAGGGGGGTACTATGGCTACACCTTC,CASSLSPGGYYGYTF
.,.,TRBJ1-1,TRBV7-6,TGTGCCAGCAGCTTAGGAACGGGGATGAACACTGAAGCTTTCTTT,CASSLGTGMNTEAFF
.,TRBD1,TRBJ2-7,TRBV7-9,TGTGCCAGCAGCTCCCTCGGGACAGGGATCGAGCAGTACTTC,CASSSLGTGIEQYF
.,TRBD2,TRBJ2-7,TRBV7-9,TGTGCCAGCAGCTTAAGCGGGAGGGCCATCTACGAGCAGTACTTC,CASSLSGRAIYEQYF
few,.,TRBJ1-3,TRBV11-2,TGTGCCAGCAGCTTAGTGCGGGGGTTTTTCTCTGGAAACACCATATATTTT,CASSLVRGFFSGNTIYF
.,TRBD1,TRBJ2-7,TRBV6-5,TGTGCCAGCAGCGACCAGGGGGCGGGGGAGCAGTACTTC,CASSDQGAGEQYF
.,TRBD1,TRBJ1-5,TRBV12-3/TRBV12-4,TGTGCCAGCAGCGGACAGGGTGGTCAGCCCCAGCATTTT,CASSGQGGQPQHF
once,.,TRBJ1-6,TRBV2,TGTGCCAGCAGTGAAGGGGTCCCCACAGAGCCTAATTCACCCCTCCACTTT,CASSEGVPTEPNSPLHF
.,.,TRBJ1-1,TRBV18,TGTGCCAGCTCACCACCGGGGGGGATAAGGACTGAAGCTTTCTTT,CASSPPGGIRTEAFF
.,.,TRBJ2-3,TRBV5-5,TGTGCCAGCAGCTTCCTCCCGTCGGAGGATACGCAGTATTTT,CASSFLPSEDTQYF
.,TRBD2,TRBJ2-3,TRBV5-1,TGCGCCAGCAGCCCGGGAGGCATGGGCACAGATACGCAGTATTTT,CASSPGGMGTDTQYF
.,.,TRBJ2-5,TRBV2,TGTGCCAGCAGGGTCAGGGCTGGCCAAGAGACCCAGTACTTC,CASRVRAGQETQYF
few,.,TRBJ1-2,TRBV12-3/TRBV12-4,TGTGCCAGCAGTGACTCAGGGGAAGGCTACACCTTC,CASSDSGEGYTF
.,TRBD2,TRBJ2-3,TRBV9,TGTGCCAGCAGCGTAGGAAGCGGGGCATCTAGCACAGATACGCAGTATTTT,CASSVGSGASSTDTQYF
.,TRBD2,TRBJ2-1,TRBV2,TGTGCCAGCAGTGCCTCGCGGGAGGCCAATGAGCAGTTCTTC,CASSASREANEQFF
.,.,TRBJ2-3,TRBV7-4,TGTGCCAGCAGCCGGGGGTCTGTTCCACACACAGATACGCAGTATTTT,CASSRGSVPHTDTQYF
.,TRBD2,TRBJ2-2,TRBV18,TGTGCCAGCTCTCCGGGACTAGCGAACACCGGGGAGCTGTTTTTT,CASSPGLANTGELFF